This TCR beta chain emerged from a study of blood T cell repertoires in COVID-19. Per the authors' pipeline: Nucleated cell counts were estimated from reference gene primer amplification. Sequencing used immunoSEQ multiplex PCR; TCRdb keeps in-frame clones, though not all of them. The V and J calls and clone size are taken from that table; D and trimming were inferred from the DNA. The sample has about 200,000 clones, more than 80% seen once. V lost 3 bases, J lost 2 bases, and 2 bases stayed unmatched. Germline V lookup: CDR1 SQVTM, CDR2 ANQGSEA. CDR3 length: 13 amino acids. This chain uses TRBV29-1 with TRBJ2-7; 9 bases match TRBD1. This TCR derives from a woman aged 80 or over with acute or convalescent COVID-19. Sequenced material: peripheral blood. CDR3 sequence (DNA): TGCAGCGTTGAGGGACAGGGCACCTACGAGCAGTACTTC. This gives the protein CSVEGQGTYEQYF.